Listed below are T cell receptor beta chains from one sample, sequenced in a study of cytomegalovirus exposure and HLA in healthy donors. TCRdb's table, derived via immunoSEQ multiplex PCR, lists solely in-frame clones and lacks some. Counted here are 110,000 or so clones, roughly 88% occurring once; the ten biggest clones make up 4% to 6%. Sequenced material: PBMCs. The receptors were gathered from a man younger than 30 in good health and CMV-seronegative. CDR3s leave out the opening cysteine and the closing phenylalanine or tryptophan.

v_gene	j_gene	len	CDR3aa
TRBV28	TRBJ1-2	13	ASSESTGQAYGYT
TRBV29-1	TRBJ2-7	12	SVRPGLASYEQY
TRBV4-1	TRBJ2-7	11	ASSQGLLYEQY
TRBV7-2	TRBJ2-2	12	ASASSGGAGELF
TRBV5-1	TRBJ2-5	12	ASSPGLLQETQY
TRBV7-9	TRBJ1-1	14	ASSPRPIGENLEAF
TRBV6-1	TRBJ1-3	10	ASSASSLAIY
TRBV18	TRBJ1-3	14	ASSLFDRGPGNTIY
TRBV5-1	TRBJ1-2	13	ASSQRDRANYGYT
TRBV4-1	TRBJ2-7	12	ASSPGLEGAEQY
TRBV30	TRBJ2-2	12	AWYGQGQGGELF
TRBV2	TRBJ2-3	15	ASSEEADTPSTDTQY
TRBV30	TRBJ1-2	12	AWSSTLGQYGYT
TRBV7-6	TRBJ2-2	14	ASSSLGQAYTGELF
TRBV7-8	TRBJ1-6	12	ASSLETGGSPLH
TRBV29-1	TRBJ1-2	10	SVVAGVGIHT
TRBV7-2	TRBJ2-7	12	ASSRKAGADEQY
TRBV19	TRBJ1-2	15	ASSIYIGAGGNYGYT
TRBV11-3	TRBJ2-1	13	ASSLAGGRNNEQF
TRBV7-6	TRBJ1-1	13	ASSLARGRNTEAF
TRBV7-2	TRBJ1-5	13	ASSLDGQPNQPQH
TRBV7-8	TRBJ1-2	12	ASSRTGTNYGYT
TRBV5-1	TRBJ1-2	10	ASSSRNYGYT
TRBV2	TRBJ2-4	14	ASMTTSGWDKNIQY
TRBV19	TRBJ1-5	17	ASSIGGGTGGYSNQPQH
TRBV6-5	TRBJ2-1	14	ASSYQAETRGNEQF
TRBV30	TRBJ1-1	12	AWSVAGASTEAF
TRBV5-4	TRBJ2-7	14	ASSLRTGGPTYEQY
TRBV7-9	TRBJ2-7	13	ASSLEVGPRYEQY
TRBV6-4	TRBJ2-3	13	ASSDKGDLTDTQY
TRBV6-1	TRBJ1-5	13	ASSDQQVSNQPQH
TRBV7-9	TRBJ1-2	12	ASSLSRQGNGYT
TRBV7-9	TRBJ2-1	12	ASRPTGLAGEQF
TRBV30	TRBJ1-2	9	AWTQGVGYT
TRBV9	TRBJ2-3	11	ASSAQATDTQY
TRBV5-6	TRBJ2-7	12	ASWEGGKPYEQY
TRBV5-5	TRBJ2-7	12	ASSLMETAYEQY
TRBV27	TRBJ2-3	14	ASSLSTGEPTDTQY
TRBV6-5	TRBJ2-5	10	ASTGPGETQY
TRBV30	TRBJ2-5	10	AYQGDEETQY
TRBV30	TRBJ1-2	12	AWSVLQGRDGYT
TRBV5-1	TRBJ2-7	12	ASSPKLNGTPQY